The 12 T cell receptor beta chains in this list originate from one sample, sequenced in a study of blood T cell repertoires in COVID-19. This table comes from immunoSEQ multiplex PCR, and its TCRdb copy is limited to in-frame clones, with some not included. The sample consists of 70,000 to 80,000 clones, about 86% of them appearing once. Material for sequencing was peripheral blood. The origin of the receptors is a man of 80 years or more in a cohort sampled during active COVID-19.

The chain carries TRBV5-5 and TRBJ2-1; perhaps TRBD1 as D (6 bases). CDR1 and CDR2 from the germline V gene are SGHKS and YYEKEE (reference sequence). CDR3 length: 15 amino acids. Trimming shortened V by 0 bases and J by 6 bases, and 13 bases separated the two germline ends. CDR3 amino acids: CASSLAGVGSNEQFF. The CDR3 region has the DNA TGTGCCAGCAGCTTGGCAGGGGTCGGTTCCAATGAGCAGTTCTTC. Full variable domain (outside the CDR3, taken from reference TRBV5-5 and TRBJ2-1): DAGVTQSPTHLIKTRGQQVTLRCSPISGHKSVSWYQQVLGQGPQFIFQYYEKEERGRGNFPDRFSARQFPNYSSELNVNALLLGDSALYLCASSLAGVGSNEQFFGPGTRLTVL.

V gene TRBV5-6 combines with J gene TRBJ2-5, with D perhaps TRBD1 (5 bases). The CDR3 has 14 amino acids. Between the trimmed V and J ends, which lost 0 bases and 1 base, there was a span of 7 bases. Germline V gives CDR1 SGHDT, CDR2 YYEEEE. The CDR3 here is CASSLGQGQETQYF. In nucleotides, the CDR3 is TGTGCCAGCAGCTTGGGTCAGGGCCAAGAGACCCAGTACTTC.

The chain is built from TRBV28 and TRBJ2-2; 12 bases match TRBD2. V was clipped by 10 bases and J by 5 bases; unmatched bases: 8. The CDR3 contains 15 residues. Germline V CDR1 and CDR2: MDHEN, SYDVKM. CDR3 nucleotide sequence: TGTGCCACCTTGACTAGCGGGGGTTATACCGGGGAGCTGTTTTTT. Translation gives CATLTSGGYTGELFF. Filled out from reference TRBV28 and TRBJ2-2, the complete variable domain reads DVKVTQSSRYLVKRTGEKVFLECVQDMDHENMFWYRQDPGLGLRLIYFSYDVKMKEKGDIPEGYSVSREKKERFSLILESASTNQTSMYLCATLTSGGYTGELFFGEGSRLTVL.

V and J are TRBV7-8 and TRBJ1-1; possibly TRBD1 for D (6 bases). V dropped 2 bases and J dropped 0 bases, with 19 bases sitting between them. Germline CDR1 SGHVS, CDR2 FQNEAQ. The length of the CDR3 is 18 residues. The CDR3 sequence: CASSLLDQPRGLNTEAFF. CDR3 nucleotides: TGTGCCAGCAGCTTACTGGACCAACCCAGGGGACTGAACACTGAAGCTTTCTTT.

The CDR3: CASRKTGSGEQYV. DNA for the CDR3: TGTGCCAGCAGGAAGACAGGGTCGGGGGAGCAGTACGTC. The chain couples TRBV6-5 to TRBJ2-7; 7 bases fit TRBD1. This CDR3 contains 13 residues. Germline V lookup: CDR1 MNHEY, CDR2 SVGAGI. V shed 6 bases and J 7 bases; nucleotides not matched to a gene: 9.

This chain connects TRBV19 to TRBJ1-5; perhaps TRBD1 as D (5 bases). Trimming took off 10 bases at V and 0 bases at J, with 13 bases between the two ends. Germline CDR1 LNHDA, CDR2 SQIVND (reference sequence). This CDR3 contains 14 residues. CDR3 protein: CAIPGQNSNQPQHF. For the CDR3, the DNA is TGTGCCATTCCCGGACAAAATAGCAATCAGCCCCAGCATTTT.

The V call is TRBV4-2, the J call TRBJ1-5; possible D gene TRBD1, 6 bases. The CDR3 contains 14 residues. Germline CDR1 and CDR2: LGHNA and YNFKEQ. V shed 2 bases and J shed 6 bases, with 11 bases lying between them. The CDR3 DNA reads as TGTGCCAGCAGCCAACTGGGACATACTCAGCCCCAGCATTTT. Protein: CASSQLGHTQPQHF.

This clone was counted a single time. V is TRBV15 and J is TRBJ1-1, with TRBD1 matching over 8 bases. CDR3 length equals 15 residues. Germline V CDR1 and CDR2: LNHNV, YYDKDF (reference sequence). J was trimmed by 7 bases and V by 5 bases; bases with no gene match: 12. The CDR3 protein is CATSGGQGRAVEAFF. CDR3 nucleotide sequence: TGTGCCACCAGCGGAGGACAGGGAAGGGCGGTTGAAGCTTTCTTT.

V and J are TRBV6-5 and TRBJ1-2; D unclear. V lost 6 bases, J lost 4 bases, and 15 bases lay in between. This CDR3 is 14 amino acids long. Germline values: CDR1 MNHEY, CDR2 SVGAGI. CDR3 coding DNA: TGTGCCAGCAGGCCCGGCAGGAGGAGCTATGGCTACACCTTC. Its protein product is CASRPGRRSYGYTF.

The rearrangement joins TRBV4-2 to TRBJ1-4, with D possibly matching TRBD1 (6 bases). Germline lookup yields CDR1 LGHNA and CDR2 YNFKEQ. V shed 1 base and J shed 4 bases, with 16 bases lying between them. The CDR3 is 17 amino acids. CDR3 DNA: TGTGCCAGCAGCCAAGGGTGGGAGCGACAGGATAATGAAAAACTGTTTTTT. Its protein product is CASSQGWERQDNEKLFF.

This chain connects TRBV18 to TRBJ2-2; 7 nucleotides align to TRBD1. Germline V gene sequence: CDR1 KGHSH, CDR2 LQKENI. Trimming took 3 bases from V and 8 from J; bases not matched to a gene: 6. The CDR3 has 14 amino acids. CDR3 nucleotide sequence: TGTGCCAGCTCACCGACAGGGTTCAAGGGGGAGCTGTTTTTT. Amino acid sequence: CASSPTGFKGELFF.

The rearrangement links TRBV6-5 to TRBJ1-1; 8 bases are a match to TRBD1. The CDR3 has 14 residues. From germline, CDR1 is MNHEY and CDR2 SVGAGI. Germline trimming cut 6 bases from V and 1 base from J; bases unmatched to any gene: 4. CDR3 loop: CASRQGGTNTEAFF. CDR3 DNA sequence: TGTGCCAGCAGACAGGGGGGAACGAACACTGAAGCTTTCTTT.